This passage covers 3 T cell receptor beta chains from one sample sequenced in a study of blood T cell repertoires in COVID-19. Sequencing used immunoSEQ multiplex PCR; TCRdb keeps in-frame clones, though not all of them. The sample carries some 340,000 clones, roughly four fifths recorded once. The source material was PBMCs or T cells enriched from blood (not recorded which). Receptor source: a woman aged 45 to 65 who had recovered from COVID-19.

The genes are TRBV5-4 and TRBJ2-7; 9 bases map to TRBD2. The CDR3 extends over 14 amino acids. Trimming took 2 bases from V and 3 from J; bases not matched to a gene: 3. From germline, CDR1 is SGHNT and CDR2 YYREEE (reference sequence). The CDR3 protein is CASSLAGGSYEQYF. Here the CDR3 DNA reads TGTGCCAGCAGCTTAGCGGGAGGTAGCTACGAGCAGTACTTC.

This chain uses TRBV9 with TRBJ2-1; 10 positions match TRBD2. Germline assignment: CDR1 SGDLS and CDR2 YYNGEE. Losses at the gene ends were 3 bases for V and 7 bases for J; bases not matched to a gene: 4. The CDR3 runs to 14 residues. The CDR3 nucleotides read TGTGCCAGCAGCGCTGGACTAGCGGCGAATGAGCAGTTCTTC. Translating it yields CASSAGLAANEQFF. The full variable domain, rest sourced from reference TRBV9 and TRBJ2-1, is DSGVTQTPKHLITATGQRVTLRCSPRSGDLSVYWYQQSLDQGLQFLIQYYNGEERAKGNILERFSAQQFPDLHSELNLSSLELGDSALYFCASSAGLAANEQFFGPGTRLTVL.

The J gene is TRBJ1-6, the V gene TRBV19; no reliable D call. V was cut by 5 bases and J by 7 bases, with 12 bases left in between. The CDR3 spans 14 residues. Per the germline V gene, CDR1 is LNHDA and CDR2 is SQIVND (reference sequence). This CDR3 reads CASSWSTLNSPLHF. CDR3 nucleotide sequence: TGTGCCAGTAGTTGGAGTACCTTAAATTCACCCCTCCACTTT.